Ten or more counts support the clone carrying this T cell receptor beta chain. The DNA ends 3 residues before the CDR3 does, and the rest of the CDR3 is filled in from the germline J gene. This specimen belongs to a study of T cell clonality in common variable immunodeficiency. Germline values: CDR1 DFQATT, CDR2 SNEGSKA (reference sequence). The V and J ends lost 1 base and 3 bases, in that order; junction bases with no gene match: 5. This CDR3 has 14 amino acids. Data came from immunoSEQ multiplex PCR; TCRdb stores just in-frame clones and leaves some out. Sampling found some 38,000 clones, none seen once.

The sequence was obtained from a person aged 18-69 years in good health. Sample: peripheral blood mononuclear cells. The chain combines TRBV20-1 with TRBJ1-2, with TRBD1 identical over 7 bases. The DNA read from the CDR3 is TGCAGTGCTAGAGCCCCCGGGACAGACTATGGC. This codes for CSARAPGTDYG. The whole CDR3 protein is CSARAPGTDYGYTF.